Below, one T cell receptor beta chain is given with its context. No antigen is known for it. Stated treatment: oral pan-JAK inhibitor, 5-10 mg twice daily. V dropped 2 bases and J dropped 3 bases, with 17 bases sitting between them. The CDR3 runs to 16 residues. CDR1 and CDR2 from the germline V gene are SGHTA and FQGNSA. In each case, RNA was isolated and then reverse transcribed into cDNA as the sequencing template. Sequencing was performed with immunoSEQ multiplex PCR; in TCRdb, only in-frame clones are kept and a portion is missing. Seen here are 200,000 to 250,000 clones, around two fifths observed once, and the top ten hold under 0.55%. These data come from a study of CD8+ T cells in alopecia areata. The study, taken as a whole, reports: The study found tofacitinib significantly decreased scalp clonality and expanded CD8+ clones among the top 100. The study found that many expanded lesional clones persisted in scalp and blood during tofacitinib.

The sequence derives from a human donor with alopecia areata. This specimen was CD4+ T cells sorted from blood, taken at roughly week 30, from a patient treated with tofacitinib. The chain couples TRBV7-2 to TRBJ2-7, with D maybe TRBD2 (6 bases). This chain's CDR3 is CASSLLGLLGGYEQYF. In DNA form, the CDR3 reads TGTGCCAGCAGCTTACTGGGGCTTCTCGGGGGCTACGAGCAGTACTTC.